The entry below describes one T cell receptor beta chain. What it binds is unknown. Pooling was applied to second doses at about 4 or about 12 weeks. CDR3 length: 14 amino acids. In germline, CDR1 is MNHEY, CDR2 SVGAGI. V was clipped by 4 bases and J by 2 bases, with 11 bases between them. Assay: immunoSEQ multiplex PCR; the TCRdb copy retains only in-frame clones and omits some. The data hold 150,000 or so clones, with 91% observed a single time. These data belong to a study of T cell responses to AZD1222 COVID-19 vaccine. The study's findings and limits: There were mostly white British donors and more females than males, and clonal diversity was possibly underestimated.

The material sequenced was peripheral blood, taken 28 days after the second AZD1222 dose. The receptor comes from an adult who received the AZD1222 COVID-19 vaccine. The chain links TRBV6-5 to TRBJ1-1; the D gene is possibly TRBD1 (5 bases). The CDR3 DNA reads as TGTGCCAGCAGTTTTGACAGTCGAAACACTGAAGCTTTCTTT. This codes for CASSFDSRNTEAFF.